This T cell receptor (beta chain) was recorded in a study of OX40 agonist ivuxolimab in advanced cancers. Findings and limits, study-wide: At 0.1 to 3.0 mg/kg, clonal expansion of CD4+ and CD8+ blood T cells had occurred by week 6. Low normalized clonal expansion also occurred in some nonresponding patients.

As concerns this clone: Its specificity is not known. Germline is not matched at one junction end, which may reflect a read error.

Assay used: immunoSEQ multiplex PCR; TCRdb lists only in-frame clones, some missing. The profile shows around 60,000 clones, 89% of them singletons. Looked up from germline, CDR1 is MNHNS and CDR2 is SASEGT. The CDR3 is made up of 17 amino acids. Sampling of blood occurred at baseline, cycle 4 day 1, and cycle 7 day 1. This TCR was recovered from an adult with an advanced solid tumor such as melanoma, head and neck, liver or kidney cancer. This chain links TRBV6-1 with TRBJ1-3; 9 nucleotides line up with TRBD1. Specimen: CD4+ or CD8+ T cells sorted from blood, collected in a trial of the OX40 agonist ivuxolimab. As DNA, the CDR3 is TGTGCCTGCAGTGTCCGACAGGGGGTAAAAGCTGGAAACACCATATATTTT. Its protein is CACSVRQGVKAGNTIYF.